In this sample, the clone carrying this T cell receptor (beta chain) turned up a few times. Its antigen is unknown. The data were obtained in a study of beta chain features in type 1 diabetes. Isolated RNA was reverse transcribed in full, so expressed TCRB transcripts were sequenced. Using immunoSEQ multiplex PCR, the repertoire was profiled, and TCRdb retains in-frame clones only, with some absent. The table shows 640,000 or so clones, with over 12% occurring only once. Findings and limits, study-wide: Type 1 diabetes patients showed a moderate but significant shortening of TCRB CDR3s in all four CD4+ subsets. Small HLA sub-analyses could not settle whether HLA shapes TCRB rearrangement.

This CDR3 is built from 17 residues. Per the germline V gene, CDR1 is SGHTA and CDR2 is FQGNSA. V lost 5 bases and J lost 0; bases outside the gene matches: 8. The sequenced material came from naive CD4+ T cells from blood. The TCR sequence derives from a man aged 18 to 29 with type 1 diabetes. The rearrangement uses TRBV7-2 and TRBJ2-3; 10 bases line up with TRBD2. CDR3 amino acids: CASSRALAGRSTDTQYF. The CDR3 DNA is TGTGCCAGCAGCCGGGCACTAGCGGGGAGAAGCACAGATACGCAGTATTTT.